The 27 T cell receptor beta chains reported below all come from one sample, sequenced in a study of cytomegalovirus exposure and HLA in healthy donors. The PCR was carried out with 60 Vbeta primers and 13 Jbeta primers. Libraries were prepared by immunoSEQ multiplex PCR; TCRdb keeps only in-frame clonotypes and omits some of them. The sample records roughly 100,000 clones, less than 80% being singletons. Sequencing was carried out using PBMCs. These receptor sequences come from a boy aged 5 to 17 in good health and CMV-seropositive.

V usage is TRBV30 and J usage is TRBJ2-3; 10 positions match TRBD1. The V segment lost 5 bases and the J segment 5 bases; nucleotides outside the gene matches: 1. The CDR3 spans 12 residues. Germline-derived CDR1 and CDR2 are GTSNPN and SVGIG (reference sequence). CDR3 nucleotide sequence: TGTGCCTGGGACAGGGGGCAAGATACGCAGTATTTT. Translating it yields CAWDRGQDTQYF.

As regards this clone: The same CDR3 also results from other DNA sequences found in this sample. The rearrangement joins TRBV19 to TRBJ1-5, with TRBD1 matching 9 bases. Germline V gives CDR1 LNHDA, CDR2 SQIVND (reference sequence). The V and J ends lost 3 bases and 4 bases, in that order; junction bases with no gene match: 1. The CDR3 runs to 14 residues. In DNA form, the CDR3 reads TGTGCCAGTAGTATGGGACAGGGAAATCAGCCCCAGCATTTT. Its translation is CASSMGQGNQPQHF.

J is TRBJ2-3 and V is TRBV2; 11 positions agree with TRBD2. With 6 bases clipped from V and 2 bases from J, the junction kept 7 bases outside the gene matches. Germline V gene data show CDR1 as SNHLY and CDR2 as FYNNEI. CDR3 length: 16 amino acids. For the CDR3, the DNA is TGTGCCAGCAGGACCGGGACTAGCGGTCACACAGATACGCAGTATTTT. This translates into CASRTGTSGHTDTQYF.

The chain links TRBV11-1 to TRBJ2-3; 7 bases line up with TRBD1. This CDR3 contains 16 residues. Per the germline V gene, CDR1 is SGHAT and CDR2 is FQDESV (reference sequence). Trimming cost V 2 bases and J 0 bases; bases outside gene matches: 5. The CDR3 reads CASSLLRDSSTDTQYF. CDR3 bases: TGTGCCAGCAGCTTACTCCGGGACAGCAGCACAGATACGCAGTATTTT.

This clone was observed a handful of times. The V gene is TRBV19, the J gene TRBJ1-2; the match to TRBD1 covers 9 bases. Trimming at V came to 5 bases and at J to 4 bases, leaving 8 bases not matched to a gene. Per the germline V gene, CDR1 is LNHDA and CDR2 is SQIVND (reference sequence). This CDR3 spans 15 amino acids. The CDR3 DNA follows: TGTGCCAGTAGTGTCGGACAGGGGATTACCTATGGCTACACCTTC. It yields the protein CASSVGQGITYGYTF. Together with reference TRBV19 and TRBJ1-2, the CDR3 gives the full variable domain: DGGITQSPKYLFRKEGQNVTLSCEQNLNHDAMYWYRQDPGQGLRLIYYSQIVNDFQKGDIAEGYSVSREKKESFPLTVTSAQKNPTAFYLCASSVGQGITYGYTFGSGTRLTVV.

This CDR3 is CASSQDRNSHYGYTF. CDR3 DNA: TGCGCCAGCAGCCAAGATAGAAACAGCCACTATGGCTACACCTTC. V and J are TRBV4-3 and TRBJ1-2, with no clear D. CDR3 size: 15 residues. V lost 0 bases and J lost 3, with 11 bases in between. Germline CDR1 LGHNA, CDR2 YSLEER.

Turning to this clone: One end of the junction varies from germline; a read error may be responsible. The V call is TRBV15, the J call TRBJ1-5; TRBD1 is a possible D gene (5 bases). Germline V lookup: CDR1 LNHNV, CDR2 YYDKDF (reference sequence). The CDR3 is 13 residues long. The CDR3 DNA is TGTGCCACCACCGGCTGGGGCAATCAGCCCCAGAATTTT. This encodes CATTGWGNQPQNF.

The chain has TRBV2 and TRBJ2-5; 9 nucleotides line up with TRBD1. Trimming cost V 6 bases and J 4 bases; bases outside gene matches: 9. The CDR3 is made up of 15 amino acids. Germline CDR1 reads SNHLY; CDR2 reads FYNNEI. The CDR3 sequence is CASSADRGGGETQYF. CDR3 sequence (DNA): TGTGCCAGCAGCGCGGACAGGGGAGGTGGAGAGACCCAGTACTTC.

CDR3 amino acids: CASSADRGIKDGYTF. The CDR3 DNA reads as TGTGCCAGTAGTGCAGACAGGGGTATTAAGGATGGCTACACCTTC. The chain couples TRBV19 to TRBJ1-2; 8 bases line up with TRBD1. The CDR3 spans 15 residues. Germline trimming cut 5 bases from V and 6 bases from J; bases unmatched to any gene: 11. The germline CDR1 and CDR2 sequences are LNHDA and SQIVND (reference sequence).

The DNA for the CDR3 is TGTGCCAGCAGTTCCTTCAGGGGTTACAATGAGCAGTTCTTC. Amino acids: CASSSFRGYNEQFF. The genes are TRBV6-5 and TRBJ2-1; weak D call: TRBD1 (6 bases). With 4 bases removed from V and 4 bases from J, the gap between germline ends came to 11 bases. The CDR3 spans 14 residues. The germline V gene encodes CDR1 MNHEY and CDR2 SVGAGI.

This clone has only one observation. The gene calls are TRBV7-7 and TRBJ2-7; the D gene is possibly TRBD2 (6 bases). Trimming cost V 5 bases and J 5 bases, with 16 bases left between them. Germline V gene lookup returns CDR1 SSHAT and CDR2 FNYEAQ (reference sequence). The CDR3 covers 14 residues. The CDR3 nucleotides are TGTGCCAGCAGCCCGGGCGGGGCTTCCCACGAGCAGTACTTC. It codes for CASSPGGASHEQYF.

The chain is built from TRBV18 and TRBJ2-5, with TRBD1 matching 10 bases. The CDR3 extends over 14 amino acids. Germline values: CDR1 KGHSH, CDR2 LQKENI. With 3 bases clipped from V and 4 bases from J, the junction kept 2 bases outside the gene matches. The CDR3 here is CASSPRDRGETQYF. In DNA form, the CDR3 reads TGTGCCAGCTCACCTCGGGACAGGGGAGAGACCCAGTACTTC.

The chain uses TRBV5-8 and TRBJ2-7; D possibly corresponds to TRBD1 (6 bases). The ends were cut back, 2 bases at V and 3 bases at J, with 12 bases in the middle. CDR3 size: 14 residues. Germline V CDR1 and CDR2: SGHTS, YDEGEE. CDR3 in amino acids: CASSFRQDLYEQYF. The CDR3 nucleotides are TGTGCCAGCAGCTTTCGACAGGACCTCTACGAGCAGTACTTC.

This clone was recorded once. The same CDR3 can be traced to other DNA sequences in this sample. V gene TRBV20-1 combines with J gene TRBJ2-3; 7 bases line up with TRBD2. V trimming: 6 bases; J trimming: 6 bases; junction bases outside the gene matches: 3. Germline loops: CDR1 DFQATT, CDR2 SNEGSKA (reference sequence). This CDR3 spans 11 amino acids. CDR3 DNA sequence: TGCAGTGCCCGACTAGCTGATACGCAGTATTTT. Residues: CSARLADTQYF.

This clone was observed a few times. The V and J genes are TRBV27 and TRBJ1-4; D is unclear. In germline, CDR1 is MNHEY, CDR2 SMNVEV (reference sequence). The V gene lost 1 base and the J gene lost 3 bases, with 3 bases spanning the gap. The CDR3 totals 13 residues. The CDR3 is CASSLFANEKLFF. CDR3 sequence (DNA): TGTGCCAGCAGTTTATTCGCTAATGAAAAACTGTTTTTT.

The chain links TRBV5-1 to TRBJ2-6; D is undetermined. Trimming took 4 bases from V and 0 from J, leaving 8 bases between them. The V gene's germline CDR1 is SGHRS and CDR2 YFSETQ. The CDR3 has 15 residues. The CDR3, as DNA: TGCGCCAGCAGCATAACAGCCTCTGGGGCCAACGTCCTGACTTTC. It is translated as CASSITASGANVLTF. The full variable domain, rest sourced from reference TRBV5-1 and TRBJ2-6, is KAGVTQTPRYLIKTRGQQVTLSCSPISGHRSVSWYQQTPGQGLQFLFEYFSETQRNKGNFPGRFSGRQFSNSRSEMNVSTLELGDSALYLCASSITASGANVLTFGAGSRLTVL.

The chain has TRBV25-1 and TRBJ2-7; D remains unclear. Trimming took off 8 bases at V and 0 bases at J, with 5 bases between the two ends. CDR1 and CDR2 (germline): MGHDK, SYGVNS. CDR3 length equals 11 residues. DNA of the CDR3: TGTGCCAGCTCCCACTCCTACGAGCAGTACTTC. Protein product: CASSHSYEQYF.

This clone has just a few counts. The chain employs TRBV7-9 and TRBJ1-6; 8 nucleotides line up with TRBD1. CDR1 is SEHNR and CDR2 is FQNEAQ in the germline V gene (reference sequence). V trimming: 7 bases; J trimming: 7 bases; junction bases outside the gene matches: 9. This CDR3 has 15 amino acids. The DNA of the CDR3 is TGTGCCAGCACCTTCCCGGGACAGGAAAATTCACCCCTCCACTTT. Encoded protein: CASTFPGQENSPLHF.

This chain links TRBV5-1 with TRBJ1-2; D is undetermined. The CDR3 contains 17 residues. Per germline, CDR1 SGHRS and CDR2 YFSETQ. V lost 3 bases, J lost 8 bases, and 26 bases lay in between. This CDR3 is CASSSIEAGASLYGYTF. CDR3 DNA: TGCGCCAGCAGCTCAATAGAGGCGGGAGCGAGTCTCTACGGCTACACCTTC. Drawing the rest from reference TRBV5-1 and TRBJ1-2, the complete variable domain is KAGVTQTPRYLIKTRGQQVTLSCSPISGHRSVSWYQQTPGQGLQFLFEYFSETQRNKGNFPGRFSGRQFSNSRSEMNVSTLELGDSALYLCASSSIEAGASLYGYTFGSGTRLTVV.

The rearrangement joins TRBV7-9 to TRBJ1-5; weak D call: TRBD1 (6 bases). CDR3 length equals 14 residues. Germline CDR1 is SEHNR and CDR2 is FQNEAQ (reference sequence). The germline V and J ends were trimmed by 3 bases and 3 bases, with 9 bases remaining between them. CDR3 DNA sequence: TGTGCCAGCAGCTTTGGACAGAACAATCAGCCCCAGCATTTT. This gives the protein CASSFGQNNQPQHF.

The rearrangement uses TRBV9 and TRBJ1-1; 9 bases agree with TRBD1. J gave up 1 base and V 2 bases, and 6 bases lay outside the gene matches. The germline CDR1 and CDR2 sequences are SGDLS and YYNGEE. The length of the CDR3 is 16 residues. In DNA, the CDR3 is TGTGCCAGCAGCGTTTTGCCGGGACAGGGGAACACTGAAGCTTTCTTT. It specifies CASSVLPGQGNTEAFF. The full variable domain, completed using reference TRBV9 and TRBJ1-1, is DSGVTQTPKHLITATGQRVTLRCSPRSGDLSVYWYQQSLDQGLQFLIQYYNGEERAKGNILERFSAQQFPDLHSELNLSSLELGDSALYFCASSVLPGQGNTEAFFGQGTRLTVV.

The J gene is TRBJ2-1, the V gene TRBV19, with 8 bases aligning to TRBD2. Germline V gene lookup returns CDR1 LNHDA and CDR2 SQIVND (reference sequence). The ends lost 1 base at V and 1 base at J; junction bases unmatched: 3. CDR3 length: 16 residues. CDR3 DNA sequence: TGTGCCAGTAGTATAGCGGGGACTAGGTCCTACAATGAGCAGTTCTTC. Protein: CASSIAGTRSYNEQFF.

V is TRBV7-3 and J is TRBJ2-5; maybe TRBD2 (5 bases). Per germline, CDR1 SGHTA and CDR2 FQGTGA. This CDR3 has 16 amino acids. Trimming took 5 bases from V and 0 from J, leaving 16 bases between them. In DNA, the CDR3 is TGTGCCAGCAGCCCCTCCGGACTGACAAACCAAGAGACCCAGTACTTC. This gives the protein CASSPSGLTNQETQYF.

The chain is built from TRBV27 and TRBJ1-2; no definite D call. This CDR3 is 16 amino acids long. From germline, CDR1 is MNHEY and CDR2 SMNVEV (reference sequence). V dropped 3 bases and J dropped 4 bases, with 18 bases sitting between them. The CDR3 is CASSLFPLVRPYGYTF. The CDR3 DNA reads as TGTGCCAGCAGTTTGTTTCCCCTGGTGCGGCCCTATGGCTACACCTTC.

This clone was observed a single time. This chain joins TRBV5-6 and TRBJ2-7; 9 positions agree with TRBD2. The CDR3 spans 14 residues. J lost 2 bases, V lost 2 bases, and 2 bases had no gene match. Germline loops: CDR1 SGHDT, CDR2 YYEEEE. CDR3 region: CASSFSGRTYEQYF. As DNA, the CDR3 is TGTGCCAGCAGCTTTAGCGGGAGAACCTACGAGCAGTACTTC.

The rearrangement joins TRBV7-2 to TRBJ1-1; no definite D call. The CDR3 length is 15 residues. The V and J ends lost 1 base and 4 bases respectively, with 13 bases between them. The germline gives CDR1 SGHTA, CDR2 FQGNSA. The DNA of the CDR3 is TGTGCCAGCAGCTTAGATGGAGGGCGGAGCACTGAAGCTTTCTTT. Translating it yields CASSLDGGRSTEAFF.

This chain connects TRBV19 to TRBJ1-1; TRBD1 matches at 8 bases. V trimming: 4 bases; J trimming: 1 base; junction bases outside the gene matches: 8. The CDR3 length is 16 residues. Germline assignment: CDR1 LNHDA and CDR2 SQIVND (reference sequence). The CDR3 DNA reads TGTGCCAGTAGTACAACATGGACAGGGCAGAACACTGAAGCTTTCTTT. Encoded protein: CASSTTWTGQNTEAFF.